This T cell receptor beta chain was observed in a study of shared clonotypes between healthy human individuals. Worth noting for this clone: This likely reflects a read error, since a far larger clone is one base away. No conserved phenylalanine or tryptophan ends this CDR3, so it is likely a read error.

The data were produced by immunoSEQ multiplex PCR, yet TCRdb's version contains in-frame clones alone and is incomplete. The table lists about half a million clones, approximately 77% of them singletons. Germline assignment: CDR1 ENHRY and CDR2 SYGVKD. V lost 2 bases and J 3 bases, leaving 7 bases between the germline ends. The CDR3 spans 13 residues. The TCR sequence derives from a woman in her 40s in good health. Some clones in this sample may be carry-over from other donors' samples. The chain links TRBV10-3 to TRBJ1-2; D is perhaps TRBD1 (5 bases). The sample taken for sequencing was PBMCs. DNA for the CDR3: TGTGCCATCAGTGAGCAGGGCGACTATGGCTACACCTTA. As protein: CAISEQGDYGYTL.